This TCR beta chain is drawn from a study of OX40 agonist ivuxolimab in advanced cancers. Concerning this clone: What it recognizes is unknown. Other nucleotide sequences in the sample specify the same CDR3.

V shed 1 base and J shed 2 bases, with 6 bases lying between them. This CDR3 is 13 amino acids long. Germline values: CDR1 SEHNR, CDR2 FQNEAQ (reference sequence). Broader study findings: On average, CD8+ T cells had more expanded clones than CD4+.

Sequencing was performed with immunoSEQ multiplex PCR; in TCRdb, only in-frame clones are kept and a portion is missing. The table lists 14,000 to 15,000 clones, 80% of them singletons. The sample here was CD4+ or CD8+ T cells sorted from blood, taken in a trial of the OX40 agonist ivuxolimab. This TCR came from an adult with an advanced solid tumor such as melanoma, head and neck, liver or kidney cancer. The chain joins TRBV7-9 to TRBJ2-7; TRBD2 might be the D (5 bases). This chain's CDR3 is CASSLGGPYEQYF. Written as DNA, the CDR3 is TGTGCCAGCAGCTTAGGAGGGCCCTACGAGCAGTACTTC.